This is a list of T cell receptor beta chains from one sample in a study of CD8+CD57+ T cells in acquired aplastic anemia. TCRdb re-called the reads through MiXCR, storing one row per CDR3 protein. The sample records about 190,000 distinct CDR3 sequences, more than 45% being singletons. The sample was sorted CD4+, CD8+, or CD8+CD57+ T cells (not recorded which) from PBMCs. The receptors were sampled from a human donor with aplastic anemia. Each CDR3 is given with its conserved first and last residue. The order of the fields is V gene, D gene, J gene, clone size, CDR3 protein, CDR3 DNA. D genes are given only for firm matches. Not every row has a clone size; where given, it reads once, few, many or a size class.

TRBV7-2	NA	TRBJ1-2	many	CASSLAGVGYGYTF	TGTGCCAGCAGCTTAGCAGGGGTCGGCTATGGCTACACCTTC
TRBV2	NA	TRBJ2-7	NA	CASSRDVSYEQYF	TGTGCCAGCAGCCGGGACGTCTCCTACGAGCAGTACTTC
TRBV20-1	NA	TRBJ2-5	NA	CSARSSGHQETQYF	TGCAGTGCTAGATCCTCGGGACACCAAGAGACCCAGTACTTC
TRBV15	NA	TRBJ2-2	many	CATSRDRRGNTGELFF	TGTGCCACCAGCAGAGATCGTCGGGGAAACACCGGGGAGCTGTTTTTT
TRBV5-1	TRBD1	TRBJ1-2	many	CASSSRDRGSNGYTF	TGCGCCAGCAGCTCCCGGGACAGGGGATCGAATGGCTACACCTTC
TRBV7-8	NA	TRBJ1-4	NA	CASSPAGDDNEKLFF	TGTGCCAGCAGCCCCGCGGGGGACGATAATGAAAAACTGTTTTTT
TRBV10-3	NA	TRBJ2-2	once	CASSYSTGELFF	TGTGCCAGCAGTTACTCGACCGGGGAGCTGTTTTTT
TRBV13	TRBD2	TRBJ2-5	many	CASWTSGTQETQYF	TGTGCCAGCTGGACTAGCGGCACTCAAGAGACCCAGTACTTC
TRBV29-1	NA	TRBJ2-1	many	CSVGGRVLGGEQFF	TGCAGCGTCGGGGGCAGAGTCCTCGGGGGCGAGCAGTTCTTC
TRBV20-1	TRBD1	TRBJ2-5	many	CSARVLGVTGQETQYF	TGCAGTGCTAGAGTTTTGGGGGTGACAGGGCAAGAGACCCAGTACTTC
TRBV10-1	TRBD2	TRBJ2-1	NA	CASTPGLAGTYNEQFF	TGCGCCAGCACCCCTGGCCTAGCGGGAACCTACAATGAGCAGTTCTTC
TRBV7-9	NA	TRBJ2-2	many	CASSLGPTNTGELFF	TGTGCCAGCAGCTTAGGGCCCACGAACACCGGGGAGCTGTTTTTT
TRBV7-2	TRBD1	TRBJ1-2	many	CASSSPGQGVGYGYTF	TGTGCCAGCAGCTCCCCCGGACAGGGGGTAGGGTATGGCTACACCTTC
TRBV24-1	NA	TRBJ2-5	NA	CATSDLNREEIQYF	TGTGCCACCAGTGATTTGAACAGGGAGGAGATCCAGTACTTC
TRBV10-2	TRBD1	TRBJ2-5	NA	CASTRTGGETQYF	TGCGCCAGCACCCGGACAGGGGGGGAGACCCAGTACTTC
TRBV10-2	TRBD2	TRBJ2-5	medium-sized	CASSPTSGRETQYF	TGCGCCAGCAGTCCTACTAGCGGACGGGAGACCCAGTACTTC
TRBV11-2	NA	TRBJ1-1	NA	CASSFSLARQVRGTEAFF	TGTGCCAGCAGCTTCTCCCTGGCCCGACAGGTGCGGGGCACTGAAGCTTTCTTT
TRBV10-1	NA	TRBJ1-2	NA	CASSVDLNYGYTF	TGCGCCAGCAGTGTGGATCTTAACTATGGCTACACCTTC
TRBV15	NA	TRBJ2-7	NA	CATSRVAEQYF	TGTGCCACCAGCAGAGTGGCGGAGCAGTACTTC
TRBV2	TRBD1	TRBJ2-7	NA	CASSDRGEQYF	TGTGCCAGCAGTGACAGGGGGGAGCAGTACTTC
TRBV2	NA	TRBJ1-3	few	CASSAGLLKGQYSGNTIYF	TGTGCCAGCAGCGCTGGACTCCTCAAGGGGCAATACTCTGGAAACACCATATATTTT
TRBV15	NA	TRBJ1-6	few	CATSRDGTGSAPLHF	TGTGCCACCAGCAGAGATGGGACGGGGTCGGCACCCCTCCACTTT
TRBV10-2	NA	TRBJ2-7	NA	CASTVYLRAEQYF	TGCGCCAGCACAGTGTACTTGAGGGCCGAGCAGTACTTC
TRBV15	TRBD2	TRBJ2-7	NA	CATSPNWAGVYEQYF	TGTGCCACCAGCCCCAATTGGGCGGGAGTGTACGAGCAGTACTTC
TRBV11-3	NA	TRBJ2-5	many	CASSRLGQETQYF	TGTGCCAGCAGTCGCCTAGGGCAAGAGACCCAGTACTTC
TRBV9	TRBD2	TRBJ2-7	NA	CASSQDTASGPYEQYF	TGTGCCAGCAGCCAAGATACGGCTAGCGGCCCCTACGAGCAGTACTTC
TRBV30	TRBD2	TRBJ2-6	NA	CAWALLAGSGANVLTF	TGTGCCTGGGCCTTACTAGCGGGCTCTGGGGCCAACGTCCTGACTTTC
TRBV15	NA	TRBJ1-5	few	CATSRDRNNQPQHF	TGTGCCACCAGCCGAGACAGGAACAATCAGCCCCAGCATTTT
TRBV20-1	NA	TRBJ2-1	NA	CSARDVLGTVNEQFF	TGCAGTGCTAGAGATGTCCTCGGGACGGTCAATGAGCAGTTCTTC
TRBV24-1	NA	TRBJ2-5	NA	CATSDPRTADQPQYF	TGTGCCACCAGTGACCCGAGGACAGCGGATCAGCCCCAGTACTTC
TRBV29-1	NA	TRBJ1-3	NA	CSVELASGNTIYF	TGCAGCGTTGAACTTGCCTCTGGAAACACCATATATTTT
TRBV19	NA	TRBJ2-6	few	CASRAGGQGGSGANVLTF	TGTGCCAGTAGGGCGGGAGGTCAGGGGGGCTCTGGGGCCAACGTCCTGACTTTC
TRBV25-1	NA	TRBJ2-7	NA	CASSDRSDSYEQYF	TGTGCCAGCAGTGACCGCTCTGACAGCTACGAGCAGTACTTC
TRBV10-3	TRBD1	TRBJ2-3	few	CAISDPDRGTDTQYF	TGTGCCATCAGCGACCCGGACAGGGGTACAGATACGCAGTATTTT
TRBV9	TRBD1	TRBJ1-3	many	CASSVGGQGDGNTIYF	TGTGCCAGCAGCGTGGGGGGACAGGGGGACGGAAACACCATATATTTT